This TCR beta chain was obtained from a study of blood T cell repertoires in COVID-19. Study-level background: Acute-phase and convalescent COVID-19 samples originated in the United States, Italy and Spain.

Libraries were prepared by immunoSEQ multiplex PCR; TCRdb keeps only in-frame clonotypes and omits some of them. The table shows approximately 240,000 clones, with roughly nine tenths occurring only once. Individuals aged 18 to 89 years were recruited from roughly 22 US areas. Participants were placed into cohorts based on the clinical history they reported. With V trimmed by 0 bases and J by 5 bases, 3 bases remained unmatched. Germline loops: CDR1 SGDLS, CDR2 YYNGEE. The CDR3 runs 15 residues. The sample comprised PBMCs or T cells enriched from blood (not recorded which). The clonotype was recovered from a woman aged 25 to 39 with acute COVID-19. The chain is built from TRBV9 and TRBJ2-3, with TRBD2 matching 10 bases. The CDR3 reads CASSVGAGGVDTQYF. CDR3 DNA sequence: TGTGCCAGCAGCGTAGGAGCGGGGGGGGTAGATACGCAGTATTTT.